This entry features one T cell receptor (beta chain) sequence. Its antigen is unknown. This entry is derived from a study of cytomegalovirus exposure and HLA in healthy donors. Study-level background: It was reported in a later analysis that the approximately 110 validation repertoires used the same platform as the 666 first-cohort repertoires. General study points: First-cohort TCR clusters tended to co-occur in the 95 to 150 validation repertoires, a later analysis found. Reported performance of the classifier showed diagnosis of cytomegalovirus status with high specificity and sensitivity. Cytomegalovirus association was listed for under 200 TCR beta chains.

Some clones are missing from TCRdb's copy, which holds only in-frame ones; the method was immunoSEQ multiplex PCR. The sample records roughly 90,000 clones, 85% being singletons. Trimming left V 4 bases short and J 3 bases short, with 13 bases between. There are 14 residues in the CDR3. In germline, CDR1 is MGHRA, CDR2 YSYEKL. The sample consisted of PBMCs. This TCR was recovered from a man between 18 and 29 years old in good health and CMV-seropositive. This chain connects TRBV4-1 to TRBJ2-7; D gene uncertain. Written as DNA, the CDR3 is TGCGCCAGCAGCCCCAAAGACTTCGGCTACGAGCAGTACTTC. Its protein product is CASSPKDFGYEQYF.